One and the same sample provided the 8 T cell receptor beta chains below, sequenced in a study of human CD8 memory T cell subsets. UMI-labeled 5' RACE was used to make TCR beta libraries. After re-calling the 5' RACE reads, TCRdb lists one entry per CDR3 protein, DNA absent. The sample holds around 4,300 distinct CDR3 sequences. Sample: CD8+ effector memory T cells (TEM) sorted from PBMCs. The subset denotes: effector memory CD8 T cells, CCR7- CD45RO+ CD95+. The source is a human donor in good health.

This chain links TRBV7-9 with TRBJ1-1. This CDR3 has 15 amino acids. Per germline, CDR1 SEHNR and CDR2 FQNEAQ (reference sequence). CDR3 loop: CASNLGQILHTEAFF.

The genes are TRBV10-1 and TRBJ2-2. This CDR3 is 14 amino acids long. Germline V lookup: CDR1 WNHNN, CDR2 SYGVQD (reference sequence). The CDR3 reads CASSEGRDTGELFF.

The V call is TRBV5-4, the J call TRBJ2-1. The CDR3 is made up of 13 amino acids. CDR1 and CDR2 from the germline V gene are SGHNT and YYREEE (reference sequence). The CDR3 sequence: CASSNTQDNEQFF.

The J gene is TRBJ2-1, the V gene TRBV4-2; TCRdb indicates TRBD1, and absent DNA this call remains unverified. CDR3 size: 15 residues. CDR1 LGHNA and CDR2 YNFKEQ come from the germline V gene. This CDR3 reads CASSQDVGGYNEQFF.

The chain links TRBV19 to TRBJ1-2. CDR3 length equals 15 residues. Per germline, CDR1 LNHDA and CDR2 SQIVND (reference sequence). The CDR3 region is CASSPRAGFAHGYTF.

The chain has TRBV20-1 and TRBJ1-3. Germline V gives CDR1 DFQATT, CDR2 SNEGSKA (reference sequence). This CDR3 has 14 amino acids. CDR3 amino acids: CSAQTGSSGNTIYF.

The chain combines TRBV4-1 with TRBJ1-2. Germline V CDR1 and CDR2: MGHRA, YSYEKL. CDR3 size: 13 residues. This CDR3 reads CASTRSLGGGYTF.

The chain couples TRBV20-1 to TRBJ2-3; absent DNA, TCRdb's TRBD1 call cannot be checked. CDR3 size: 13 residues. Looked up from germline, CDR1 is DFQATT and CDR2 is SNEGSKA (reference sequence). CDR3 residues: CSARTGGSDTQYF.